The 10 T cell receptor beta chains presented below share a single source sample, sequenced in a study of OX40 agonist ivuxolimab in advanced cancers. Sequencing was performed with immunoSEQ multiplex PCR; in TCRdb, only in-frame clones are kept and a portion is missing. This table has about 83,000 clones, around 92% appearing once. The sequencing used CD4+ or CD8+ T cells sorted from blood, collected in a trial of the OX40 agonist ivuxolimab. The receptors were sampled from an adult with an advanced solid tumor such as melanoma, head and neck, liver or kidney cancer.

The V and J genes are TRBV13 and TRBJ1-2; D gene ambiguous. The germline gives CDR1 PRHDT, CDR2 FYEKMQ (reference sequence). Between the trimmed V and J ends, which lost 0 bases and 6 bases, there was a span of 17 bases. The CDR3 covers 16 residues. The CDR3 spells CASSLGRPLGSDGYTF. The DNA of the CDR3 is TGTGCCAGCAGCTTAGGAAGGCCCCTCGGATCGGATGGCTACACCTTC.

V usage is TRBV21-1 and J usage is TRBJ2-3; no check of the table's D call, TRBD2, against the DNA was made. TRBV21-1 is described as a pseudogene. CDR3 length: 18 amino acids. Here the CDR3 DNA reads TGTGCCAGCAGCAAGGGCTCCGGACTAGCGGGGGGCACAGATACGCAGTATTTT. Translation gives CASSKGSGLAGGTDTQYF.

The chain has TRBV5-4 and TRBJ2-3; tentative D call: TRBD1 (6 bases). Trimming removed 4 bases from V and 0 bases from J, with 15 bases in between. The CDR3 is 16 residues long. Germline lookup yields CDR1 SGHNT and CDR2 YYREEE (reference sequence). The CDR3 loop is CASSPPTGVSTDTQYF. The CDR3 DNA sequence: TGTGCCAGCAGCCCACCGACAGGAGTTAGCACAGATACGCAGTATTTT.

The V call is TRBV7-8, the J call TRBJ1-5, with 8 bases matching TRBD1. The CDR3 has 19 residues. The germline gives CDR1 SGHVS, CDR2 FQNEAQ. J was trimmed by 5 bases and V by 1 base; bases with no gene match: 16. Here the CDR3 DNA reads TGTGCCAGCAGCTTAGTTAGGGGACAGGACACTGGGACCGATCAGCCCCAGCATTTT. Its translation is CASSLVRGQDTGTDQPQHF.

This chain joins TRBV29-1 and TRBJ1-2, with TRBD1 as a possible D gene (5 bases). The CDR3 is 13 residues long. V was shortened by 4 bases and J by 4 bases, with 13 bases between the two germline ends. Germline CDR1 SQVTM, CDR2 ANQGSEA. CDR3 region: CSVAGGKVYGYTF. DNA of the CDR3: TGCAGCGTTGCTGGGGGGAAGGTCTATGGCTACACCTTC.

V usage is TRBV9 and J usage is TRBJ1-1; 7 nucleotides match TRBD1. The trim removed 1 base at V and 2 bases at J, leaving 8 bases unmatched. Per germline, CDR1 SGDLS and CDR2 YYNGEE. This CDR3 spans 16 amino acids. The CDR3 nucleotides are TGTGCCAGCAGCGTATACCCAGGGGGAGTAAACACTGAAGCTTTCTTT. Translating it yields CASSVYPGGVNTEAFF.

V gene TRBV6-5 combines with J gene TRBJ1-3; D not resolved. V lost 2 bases to trimming and J lost 4 bases, with 12 bases between them. This CDR3 is 15 amino acids long. CDR1 is MNHEY and CDR2 is SVGAGI in the germline V gene. CDR3 sequence (DNA): TGTGCCAGCAGTTACATGGGTGGCTCCGGAAACACCATATATTTT. It encodes CASSYMGGSGNTIYF.

V is TRBV7-9 and J is TRBJ1-5; unclear D gene. The V gene's germline CDR1 is SEHNR and CDR2 FQNEAQ (reference sequence). V was clipped by 1 base and J by 5 bases, with 9 bases between them. This CDR3 has 14 amino acids. The CDR3 region has the DNA TGTGCCAGCAGCTTAGGGGTAGGGCATCAGCCCCAGCATTTT. Its protein is CASSLGVGHQPQHF. Complete variable domain (other parts from reference TRBV7-9 and TRBJ1-5): DTGVSQNPRHKITKRGQNVTFRCDPISEHNRLYWYRQTLGQGPEFLTYFQNEAQLEKSRLLSDRFSAERPKGSFSTLEIQRTEQGDSAMYLCASSLGVGHQPQHFGDGTRLSIL.

This chain joins TRBV4-1 and TRBJ2-1; D is perhaps TRBD1 (5 bases). Germline V gives CDR1 MGHRA, CDR2 YSYEKL. V was clipped by 4 bases and J by 0 bases, with 7 bases between them. The length of the CDR3 is 14 residues. The CDR3 loop is CASSLGASYNEQFF. The CDR3, as DNA: TGCGCCAGCAGCCTTGGGGCCTCCTACAATGAGCAGTTCTTC.

The rearrangement joins TRBV6-5 to TRBJ1-5; 11 bases map to TRBD1. Trimming at V came to 6 bases and at J to 6 bases, leaving 4 bases not matched to a gene. This CDR3 has 14 amino acids. Per germline, CDR1 MNHEY and CDR2 SVGAGI. CDR3 bases: TGTGCCAGCAGCCCAGGGACAGGGGGTCAGCCCCAGCATTTT. It yields the protein CASSPGTGGQPQHF.